The next 18 T cell receptor beta chains were all read from a single sample in a study of shared clonotypes between healthy human individuals. Profiling relied on immunoSEQ multiplex PCR, and the TCRdb table lists in-frame clones only, not all of them. The sample lists about 2.4 million clones; over 85% were seen once. The sequencing sample was made of naive CD4+ T cells sorted from blood. Stated subset: CD45RA+ positively selected. All receptors derive from a man younger than 35 in good health.

The chain recombines TRBV7-8 with TRBJ2-5; unclear D gene. The CDR3 length is 14 residues. V shed 5 bases and J shed 1 base, with 11 bases lying between them. CDR1 is SGHVS and CDR2 is FQNEAQ in the germline V gene. CDR3 coding DNA: TGTGCCAGCAGCGGCCCCACAGTCCAAGAGACCCAGTACTTC. The encoded protein is CASSGPTVQETQYF. Filled out from reference TRBV7-8 and TRBJ2-5, the complete variable domain reads GAGVSQSPRYKVAKRGQDVALRCDPISGHVSLFWYQQALGQGPEFLTYFQNEAQLDKSGLPSDRFFAERPEGSVSTLKIQRTQQEDSAVYLCASSGPTVQETQYFGPGTRLLVL.

The chain couples TRBV7-2 to TRBJ2-1, with 8 nucleotides matching TRBD2. With 7 bases clipped from V and 4 bases from J, the junction kept 6 bases outside the gene matches. The CDR3 has 14 amino acids. Looked up from germline, CDR1 is SGHTA and CDR2 is FQGNSA. CDR3 region: CASTSGGGYNEQFF. DNA for the CDR3: TGTGCCAGCACCTCCGGGGGGGGATACAATGAGCAGTTCTTC.

V gene TRBV7-9 combines with J gene TRBJ2-3; possibly TRBD2 for D (6 bases). The CDR3 spans 14 residues. The V gene's germline CDR1 is SEHNR and CDR2 FQNEAQ (reference sequence). V lost 5 bases and J lost 2, with 11 bases in between. The CDR3 reads CASSLSGPTDTQYF. In nucleotides, the CDR3 is TGTGCCAGCAGCCTAAGCGGGCCCACAGATACGCAGTATTTT.

The chain links TRBV7-9 to TRBJ2-5; 8 positions match TRBD2. The CDR3 has 16 amino acids. V lost 8 bases and J lost 5; bases outside the gene matches: 16. Germline lookup yields CDR1 SEHNR and CDR2 FQNEAQ (reference sequence). Written as DNA, the CDR3 is TGTGCCAGCCGCACGGGTCCGGGGGGGCCGGGGGAGACCCAGTACTTC. It yields the protein CASRTGPGGPGETQYF.

This chain uses TRBV29-1 with TRBJ2-3; D may be TRBD1 (6 bases). This CDR3 spans 14 amino acids. Germline CDR1 SQVTM, CDR2 ANQGSEA. The V end was cut by 2 bases, the J end by 2 bases, with 11 bases between. CDR3 protein: CSVETGHPTDTQYF. The CDR3 DNA sequence: TGCAGCGTTGAAACGGGACACCCCACAGATACGCAGTATTTT.

This clone was picked up one time. The same CDR3 also results from other DNA sequences found in this sample. The chain combines TRBV7-9 with TRBJ2-1; 7 positions match TRBD2. V dropped 4 bases and J dropped 3; count of bases not matched to a gene: 0. CDR1 is SEHNR, CDR2 FQNEAQ, per germline (reference sequence). The CDR3 has 13 residues. CDR3 region: CASSSSGYNEQFF. CDR3 DNA sequence: TGTGCCAGCAGCTCTAGCGGCTACAATGAGCAGTTCTTC.

V is TRBV18 and J is TRBJ1-1, with D perhaps matching TRBD1 (5 bases). Looked up from germline, CDR1 is KGHSH and CDR2 is LQKENI. Deletions cut 1 base from V and 5 bases from J, with 14 bases between. This CDR3 spans 15 amino acids. In DNA, the CDR3 is TGTGCCAGCTCACCACTACAAACCGGGGGGACTGAAGCTTTCTTT. Translated: CASSPLQTGGTEAFF.

The gene calls are TRBV27 and TRBJ2-1, with 7 bases matching TRBD2. V shed 5 bases and J 6 bases; nucleotides not matched to a gene: 7. Germline V gene data show CDR1 as MNHEY and CDR2 as SMNVEV (reference sequence). The CDR3 is made up of 14 amino acids. The CDR3 sequence: CASSPPLARNEQFF. In DNA form, the CDR3 reads TGTGCCAGCAGTCCCCCACTAGCGCGCAATGAGCAGTTCTTC.

The chain joins TRBV19 to TRBJ2-7; perhaps D is TRBD1 or TRBD2 (5 bases each). Germline V gene sequence: CDR1 LNHDA, CDR2 SQIVND (reference sequence). The CDR3 spans 13 residues. V was pared by 5 bases and J by 4 bases, with 12 bases between. CDR3 sequence reads: CASSLGRKYEQYF. The CDR3 DNA reads as TGTGCCAGTAGTCTGGGACGGAAATACGAGCAGTACTTC.

In the case of this clone: Other DNA variants within this sample encode the same CDR3. The chain is built from TRBV5-4 and TRBJ1-1; D may be TRBD1 (5 bases). The CDR3 has 13 residues. Deletions cut 4 bases from V and 2 bases from J, with 9 bases between. Germline assignment: CDR1 SGHNT and CDR2 YYREEE (reference sequence). CDR3 in amino acids: CASSHDRNTEAFF. In nucleotides, the CDR3 is TGTGCCAGCAGCCACGACAGAAACACTGAAGCTTTCTTT.

In this sample, this clone turned up a few times. The genes are TRBV4-1 and TRBJ1-1; a weak D match, TRBD1 (5 bases). Trimming took off 4 bases at V and 4 bases at J, with 10 bases between the two ends. The CDR3 spans 13 residues. Germline assignment: CDR1 MGHRA and CDR2 YSYEKL. DNA of the CDR3: TGCGCCAGCAGCCCGGGGGGTATCACTGAAGCTTTCTTT. Translation: CASSPGGITEAFF.

This clone was observed once. The chain has TRBV14 and TRBJ1-2; unclear D gene. Deletions cut 0 bases from V and 4 bases from J, with 6 bases between. The CDR3 length is 13 residues. Germline CDR1 SGHDN, CDR2 FVKESK. This CDR3 is CASSQEFFYGYTF. In DNA form, the CDR3 reads TGTGCCAGCAGCCAAGAATTTTTCTATGGCTACACCTTC. The full variable domain, its missing parts supplied by reference TRBV14 and TRBJ1-2, is EAGVTQFPSHSVIEKGQTVTLRCDPISGHDNLYWYRRVMGKEIKFLLHFVKESKQDESGMPNNRFLAERTGGTYSTLKVQPAELEDSGVYFCASSQEFFYGYTFGSGTRLTVV.

V and J are TRBV2 and TRBJ2-4; D is ambiguous. Trimming stripped 7 bases from V and 7 bases from J, with 23 bases between. This CDR3 region has 16 residues. Germline lookup yields CDR1 SNHLY and CDR2 FYNNEI. CDR3 bases: TGTGCCAGCACCCCTTACTTGGCCCTGGGCGGTAACATTCAGTACTTC. It codes for CASTPYLALGGNIQYF.

The chain combines TRBV5-1 with TRBJ2-4, with a weak D call TRBD2 (6 bases). The CDR3 has 13 residues. V lost 1 base to trimming and J lost 7 bases, with 9 bases between them. Germline lookup yields CDR1 SGHRS and CDR2 YFSETQ. The CDR3 protein is CASSLPGDNIQYF. The CDR3 bases are TGCGCCAGCAGCTTGCCGGGGGACAACATTCAGTACTTC.

Points on this clone: This sample also contains other DNA sequences that code for the same CDR3. The genes are TRBV4-3 and TRBJ2-1, with TRBD2 matching 8 bases. The germline V gene has CDR1 LGHNA and CDR2 YSLEER. V shed 0 bases, J shed 4 bases, and the junction held 2 bases outside the gene matches. This CDR3 spans 15 amino acids. This CDR3 reads CASSQETSGYNEQFF. In nucleotides, the CDR3 is TGCGCCAGCAGCCAAGAAACTAGCGGTTACAATGAGCAGTTCTTC.

This clone was recorded only once. The chain joins TRBV5-1 to TRBJ2-2; a weak D match, TRBD2 (6 bases). V gave up 4 bases and J gave up 2 bases, with 15 bases separating them. This CDR3 comprises 16 residues. The germline CDR1 and CDR2 sequences are SGHRS and YFSETQ. Here the CDR3 reads CASSPWVAENTGELFF. CDR3 coding DNA: TGCGCCAGCAGCCCCTGGGTAGCGGAAAACACCGGGGAGCTGTTTTTT.

As concerns this clone: Other DNA sequences in the sample encode the same CDR3. V and J are TRBV18 and TRBJ1-1; TRBD1 might be the D (5 bases). V was clipped by 2 bases and J by 4 bases, with 14 bases between them. The CDR3 is 15 amino acids. Per germline, CDR1 KGHSH and CDR2 LQKENI. CDR3 loop: CASSPGTGVITEAFF. In DNA, the CDR3 is TGTGCCAGCTCACCAGGGACGGGGGTAATCACTGAAGCTTTCTTT.

This chain uses TRBV28 with TRBJ2-7; D unresolved. Trimming took 2 bases from V and 3 from J, leaving 8 bases between them. This CDR3 comprises 13 residues. CDR1 is MDHEN and CDR2 is SYDVKM in the germline V gene. CDR3: CASSLTISYEQYF. CDR3 in DNA: TGTGCCAGCAGTTTAACCATAAGCTACGAGCAGTACTTC.